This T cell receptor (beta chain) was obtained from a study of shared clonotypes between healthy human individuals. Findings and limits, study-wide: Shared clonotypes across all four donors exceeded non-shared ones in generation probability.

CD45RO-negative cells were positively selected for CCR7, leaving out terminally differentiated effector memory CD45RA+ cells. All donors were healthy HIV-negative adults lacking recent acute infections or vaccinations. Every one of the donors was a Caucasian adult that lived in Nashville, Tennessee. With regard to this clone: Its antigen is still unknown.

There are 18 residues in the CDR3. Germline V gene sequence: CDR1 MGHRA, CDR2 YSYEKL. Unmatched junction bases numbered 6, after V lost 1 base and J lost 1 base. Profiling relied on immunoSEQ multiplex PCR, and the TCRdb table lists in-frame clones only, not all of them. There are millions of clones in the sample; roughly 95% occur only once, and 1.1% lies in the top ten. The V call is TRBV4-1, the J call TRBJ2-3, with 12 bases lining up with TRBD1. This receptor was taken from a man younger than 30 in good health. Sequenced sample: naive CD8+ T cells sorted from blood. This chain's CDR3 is CASSQVGTGGDGTDTQYF. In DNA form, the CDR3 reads TGCGCCAGCAGCCAAGTAGGGACAGGGGGCGATGGCACAGATACGCAGTATTTT.